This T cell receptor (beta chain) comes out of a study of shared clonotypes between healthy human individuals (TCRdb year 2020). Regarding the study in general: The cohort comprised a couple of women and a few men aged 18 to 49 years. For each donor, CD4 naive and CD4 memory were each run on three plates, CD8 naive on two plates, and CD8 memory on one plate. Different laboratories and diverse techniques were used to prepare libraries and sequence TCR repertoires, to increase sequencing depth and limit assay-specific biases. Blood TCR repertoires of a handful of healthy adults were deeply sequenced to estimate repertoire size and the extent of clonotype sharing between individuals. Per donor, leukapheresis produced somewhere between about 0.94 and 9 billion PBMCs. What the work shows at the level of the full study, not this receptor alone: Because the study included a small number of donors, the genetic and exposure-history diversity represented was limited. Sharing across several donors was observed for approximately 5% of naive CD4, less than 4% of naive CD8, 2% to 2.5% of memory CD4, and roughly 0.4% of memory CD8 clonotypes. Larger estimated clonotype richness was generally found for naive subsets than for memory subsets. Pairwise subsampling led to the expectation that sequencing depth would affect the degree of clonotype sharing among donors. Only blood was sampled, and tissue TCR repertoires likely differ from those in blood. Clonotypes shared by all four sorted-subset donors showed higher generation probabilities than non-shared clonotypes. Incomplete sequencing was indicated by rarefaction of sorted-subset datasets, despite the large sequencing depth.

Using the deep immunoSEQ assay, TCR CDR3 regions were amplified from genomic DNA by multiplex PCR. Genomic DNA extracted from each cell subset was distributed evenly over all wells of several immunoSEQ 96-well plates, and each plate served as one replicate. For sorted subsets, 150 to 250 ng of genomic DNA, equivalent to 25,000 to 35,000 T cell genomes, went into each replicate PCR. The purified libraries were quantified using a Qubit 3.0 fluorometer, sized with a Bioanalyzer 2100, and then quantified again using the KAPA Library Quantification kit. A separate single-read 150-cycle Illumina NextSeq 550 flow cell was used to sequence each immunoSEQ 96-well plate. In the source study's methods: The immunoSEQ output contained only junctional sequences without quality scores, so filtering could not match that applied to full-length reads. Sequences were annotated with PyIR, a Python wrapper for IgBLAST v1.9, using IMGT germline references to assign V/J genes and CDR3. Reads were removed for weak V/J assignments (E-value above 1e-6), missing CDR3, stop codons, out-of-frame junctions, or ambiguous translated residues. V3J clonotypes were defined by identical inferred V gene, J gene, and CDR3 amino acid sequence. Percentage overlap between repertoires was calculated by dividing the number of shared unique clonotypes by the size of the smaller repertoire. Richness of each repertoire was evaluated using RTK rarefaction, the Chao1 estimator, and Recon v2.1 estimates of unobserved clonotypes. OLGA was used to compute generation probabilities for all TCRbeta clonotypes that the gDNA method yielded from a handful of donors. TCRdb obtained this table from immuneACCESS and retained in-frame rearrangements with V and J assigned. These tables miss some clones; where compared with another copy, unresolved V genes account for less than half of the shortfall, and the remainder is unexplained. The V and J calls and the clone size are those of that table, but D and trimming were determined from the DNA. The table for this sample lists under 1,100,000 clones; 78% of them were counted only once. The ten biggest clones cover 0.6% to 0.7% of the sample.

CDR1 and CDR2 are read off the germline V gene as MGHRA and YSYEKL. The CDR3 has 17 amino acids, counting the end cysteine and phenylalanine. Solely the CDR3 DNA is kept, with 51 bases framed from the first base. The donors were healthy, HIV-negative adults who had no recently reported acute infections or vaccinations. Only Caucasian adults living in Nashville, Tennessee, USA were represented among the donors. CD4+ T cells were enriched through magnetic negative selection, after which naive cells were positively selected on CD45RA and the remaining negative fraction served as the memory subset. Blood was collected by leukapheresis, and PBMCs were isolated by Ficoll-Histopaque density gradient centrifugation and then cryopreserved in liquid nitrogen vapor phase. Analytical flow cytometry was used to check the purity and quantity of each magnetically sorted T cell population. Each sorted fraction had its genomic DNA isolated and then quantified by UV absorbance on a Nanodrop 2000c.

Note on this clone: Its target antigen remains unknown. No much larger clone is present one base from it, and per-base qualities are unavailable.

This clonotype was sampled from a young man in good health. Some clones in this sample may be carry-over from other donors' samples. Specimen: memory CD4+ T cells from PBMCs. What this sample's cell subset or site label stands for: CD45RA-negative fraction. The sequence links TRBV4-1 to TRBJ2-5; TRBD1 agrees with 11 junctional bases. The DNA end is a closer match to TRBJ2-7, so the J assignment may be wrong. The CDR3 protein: CASSRSPGQGVAYEQYF. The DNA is TGCGCCAGCAGCCGGAGCCCGGGACAGGGGGTCGCCTACGAGCAGTACTTC.